These T cell receptor beta chains were read from a single sample in a study of cytomegalovirus exposure and HLA in healthy donors. Sequenced by immunoSEQ multiplex PCR; TCRdb stores in-frame clones only, minus some. The sample has more than 95,000 clones; roughly 93% are singletons. The material sequenced was PBMCs. The source is a woman aged 18-30 years in good health and CMV-seronegative. Both conserved end residues are part of each CDR3. Each record gives: CDR3 protein, D gene, J gene, V gene. D genes are given only for firm matches.

CDR3: CASSLSRQKHTEAFF
D: .
J: TRBJ1-1
V: TRBV27

CDR3: CASRGGIIFHEQYF
D: .
J: TRBJ2-7
V: TRBV5-1

CDR3: CASSLGRGRMETQYF
D: .
J: TRBJ2-5
V: TRBV5-8

CDR3: CASSQVGGYEQYF
D: .
J: TRBJ2-7
V: TRBV4-1

CDR3: CASSEVTDEKLFF
D: .
J: TRBJ1-4
V: TRBV6-1

CDR3: CSVAGTSGAEHTGELFF
D: TRBD2
J: TRBJ2-2
V: TRBV29-1

CDR3: CASSLTGYNQPQHF
D: .
J: TRBJ1-5
V: TRBV6-5

CDR3: CAWSVKGGQTQYF
D: TRBD1
J: TRBJ2-5
V: TRBV30

CDR3: CASSAILAGPYNEQFF
D: TRBD2
J: TRBJ2-1
V: TRBV6-1

CDR3: CASSLWGRQGNNEQFF
D: TRBD1
J: TRBJ2-1
V: TRBV5-1

CDR3: CASSQAAVSNQPQHF
D: .
J: TRBJ1-5
V: TRBV4-1

CDR3: CASSLVPLQGRETQYF
D: TRBD1
J: TRBJ2-5
V: TRBV7-9

CDR3: CASRPDSQETQYF
D: .
J: TRBJ2-5
V: TRBV6-5

CDR3: CASIGTNSWEQYF
D: TRBD2
J: TRBJ2-7
V: TRBV6-1

CDR3: CASSPVWAGDNTGELFF
D: .
J: TRBJ2-2
V: TRBV5-1